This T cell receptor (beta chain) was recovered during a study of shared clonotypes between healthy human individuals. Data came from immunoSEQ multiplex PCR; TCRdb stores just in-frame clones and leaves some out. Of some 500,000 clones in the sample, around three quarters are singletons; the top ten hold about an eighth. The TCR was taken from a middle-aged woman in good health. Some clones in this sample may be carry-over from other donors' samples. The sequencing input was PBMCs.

DNA of the CDR3: TGTGCCAGCAGCCCACCAGGGGAGACACCCCTCCACTTT. It is translated as CASSPPGETPLHF. The chain joins TRBV6-6 to TRBJ1-6; tentative D call: TRBD1 (6 bases). CDR1 MNHNY and CDR2 SVGAGI come from the germline V gene (reference sequence). The CDR3 covers 13 residues. Trimming removed 6 bases at V and 11 bases at J, with 14 bases between.